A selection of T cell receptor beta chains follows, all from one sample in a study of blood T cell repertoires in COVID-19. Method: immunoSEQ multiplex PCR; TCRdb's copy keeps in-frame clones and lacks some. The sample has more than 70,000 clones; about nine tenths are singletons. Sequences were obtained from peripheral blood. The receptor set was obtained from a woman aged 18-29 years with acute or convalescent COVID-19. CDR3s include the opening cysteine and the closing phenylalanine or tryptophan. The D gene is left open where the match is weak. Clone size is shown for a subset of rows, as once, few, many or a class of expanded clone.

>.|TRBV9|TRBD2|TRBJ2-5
CASSVGISGGRETQYF
TGTGCCAGCAGCGTAGGAATTAGCGGGGGTAGGGAGACCCAGTACTTC
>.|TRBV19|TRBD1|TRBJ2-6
CASSTRTGKLGGANVLTF
TGTGCCAGTAGTACTAGGACAGGGAAGCTTGGAGGGGCCAACGTCCTGACTTTC
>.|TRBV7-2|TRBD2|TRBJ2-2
CASSYQSGSQAGELFF
TGTGCCAGCAGCTATCAGAGCGGGAGTCAGGCCGGGGAGCTGTTTTTT
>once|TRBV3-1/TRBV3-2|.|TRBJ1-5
CASSRHYSNQPQHF
TGTGCCAGCAGCCGCCACTATAGCAATCAGCCCCAGCATTTT
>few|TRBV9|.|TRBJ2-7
CASSASNSQYEQYF
TGTGCCAGCAGCGCCTCTAACAGCCAATACGAGCAGTACTTC
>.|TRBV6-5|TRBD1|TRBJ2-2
CASTYGDSNTGELFF
TGTGCCAGCACTTACGGGGACAGCAACACCGGGGAGCTGTTTTTT
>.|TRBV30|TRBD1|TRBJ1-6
CAWSGRTGVNSPLHF
TGTGCCTGGAGTGGTAGGACAGGAGTTAATTCACCCCTCCACTTT
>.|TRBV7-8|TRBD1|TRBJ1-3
CASSTDRGRGNTIYF
TGTGCCAGCAGCACGGACAGGGGAAGGGGAAACACCATATATTTT
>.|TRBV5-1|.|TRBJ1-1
CASSLVRGANTEAFF
TGCGCCAGCAGCTTGGTGCGGGGGGCAAACACTGAAGCTTTCTTT
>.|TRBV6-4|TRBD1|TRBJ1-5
CASSDPDRQENQPQHF
TGTGCCAGCAGTGACCCGGACAGGCAAGAAAATCAGCCCCAGCATTTT
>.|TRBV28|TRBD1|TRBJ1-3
CASSSTGQGSGNTIYF
TGTGCCAGCAGTTCCACAGGACAGGGCTCTGGAAACACCATATATTTT
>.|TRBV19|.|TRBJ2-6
CASSAMSGANVLTF
TGTGCCAGTAGTGCGATGTCTGGGGCCAACGTCCTGACTTTC
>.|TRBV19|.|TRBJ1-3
CATGTTSGNTIYF
TGTGCCACGGGGACTACTTCTGGAAACACCATATATTTT
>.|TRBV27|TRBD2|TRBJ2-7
CASSWSGGAFEQYF
TGTGCCAGCAGTTGGAGCGGGGGGGCGTTCGAGCAGTACTTC
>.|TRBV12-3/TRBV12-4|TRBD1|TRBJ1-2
CASSLGGNGGYTF
TGTGCCAGCAGTCTAGGGGGCAATGGGGGCTACACCTTC
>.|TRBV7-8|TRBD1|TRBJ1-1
CASSSQGFEAFF
TGTGCCAGCAGCTCACAGGGGTTCGAAGCTTTCTTT
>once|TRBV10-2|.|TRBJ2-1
CASRLGGANEQFF
TGCGCCAGCAGGCTAGGGGGGGCTAATGAGCAGTTCTTC
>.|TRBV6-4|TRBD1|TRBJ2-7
CASNPHRDRGHYEQYF
TGTGCCAGCAACCCACACCGGGACAGGGGACACTACGAGCAGTACTTC
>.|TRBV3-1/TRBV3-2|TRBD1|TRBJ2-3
CASSQGTGFTDTQYF
TGTGCCAGCAGCCAAGGGACAGGGTTCACAGATACGCAGTATTTT
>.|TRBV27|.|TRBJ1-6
CASGQGLNSPLHF
TGTGCCAGCGGCCAGGGTCTCAATTCACCCCTCCACTTT
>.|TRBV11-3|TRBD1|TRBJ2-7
CASSLDRRDRVPHEQYF
TGTGCCAGCAGCTTAGATCGACGGGACAGGGTTCCCCACGAGCAGTACTTC
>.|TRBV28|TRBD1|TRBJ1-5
CASRGGYGQGAFQPQHF
TGTGCCAGCAGAGGGGGATACGGACAGGGGGCATTTCAGCCCCAGCATTTT
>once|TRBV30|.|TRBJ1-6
CAWSVRASGRGGPLHF
TGTGCCTGGAGTGTACGGGCTTCAGGGCGAGGTGGACCCCTCCACTTT
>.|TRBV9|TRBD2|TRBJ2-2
CASSVRTSGAGELFF
TGTGCCAGCAGCGTAAGGACTAGCGGGGCCGGGGAGCTGTTTTTT
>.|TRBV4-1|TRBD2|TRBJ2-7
CASSQWIAGGYEQYF
TGCGCCAGCAGCCAATGGATAGCGGGGGGCTACGAGCAGTACTTC
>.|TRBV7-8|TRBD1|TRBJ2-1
CASSSVGTANEQFF
TGTGCCAGCAGCTCGGTCGGGACAGCGAATGAGCAGTTCTTC
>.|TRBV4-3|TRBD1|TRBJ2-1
CASSQVSYRDRNEQFF
TGCGCCAGCAGCCAAGTGAGTTATAGGGACAGAAATGAGCAGTTCTTC
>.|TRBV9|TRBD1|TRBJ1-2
CASSVAGGTEGYTF
TGTGCCAGCAGCGTAGCAGGGGGCACGGAAGGCTACACCTTC
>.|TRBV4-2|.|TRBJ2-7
CASSQGQGSPYEQYF
TGTGCCAGCAGCCAAGGTCAGGGGTCACCCTACGAGCAGTACTTC
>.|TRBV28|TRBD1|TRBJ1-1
CASSAQAGGAEAFF
TGTGCCAGCAGTGCCCAAGCAGGGGGCGCGGAAGCTTTCTTT
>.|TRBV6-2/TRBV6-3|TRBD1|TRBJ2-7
CASSSPGTGSYEQYF
TGTGCCAGCAGTTCCCCCGGGACAGGGTCCTACGAGCAGTACTTC
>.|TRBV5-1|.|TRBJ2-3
CASSLGGLPTDTQYF
TGCGCCAGCAGCTTGGGGGGACTCCCAACAGATACGCAGTATTTT
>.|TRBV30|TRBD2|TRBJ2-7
CAWSPLAVAYEQYF
TGTGCCTGGAGTCCCCTAGCGGTGGCCTACGAGCAGTACTTC
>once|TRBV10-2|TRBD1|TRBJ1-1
CASSPGQGAAEAFF
TGCGCCAGCAGCCCGGGACAGGGGGCCGCTGAAGCTTTCTTT
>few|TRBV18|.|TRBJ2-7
CASSPVLQDHYEQYF
TGTGCCAGCTCACCAGTTCTACAGGACCACTACGAGCAGTACTTC
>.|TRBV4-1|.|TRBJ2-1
CASRQEYGSMYNEQFF
TGCGCCAGCAGACAGGAGTACGGGTCAATGTACAATGAGCAGTTCTTC
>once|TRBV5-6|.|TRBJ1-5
CASSHQGGNQPQHF
TGTGCCAGCAGCCACCAGGGCGGCAATCAGCCCCAGCATTTT
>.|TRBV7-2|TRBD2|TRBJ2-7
CASSRTGTTHEQYF
TGTGCCAGCAGCAGGACCGGGACTACACACGAGCAGTACTTC
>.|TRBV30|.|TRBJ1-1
CAWSVDSMNTEAFF
TGTGCCTGGAGTGTAGACAGCATGAACACTGAAGCTTTCTTT
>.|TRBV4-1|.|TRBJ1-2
CASSQSTANYGYTF
TGCGCCAGCAGCCAGTCGACAGCTAACTATGGCTACACCTTC
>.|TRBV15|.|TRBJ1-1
CATSEEGAEAFF
TGTGCCACCAGCGAAGAGGGCGCCGAGGCTTTCTTT
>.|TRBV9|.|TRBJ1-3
CASSEGGSGNTIYF
TGTGCCAGCAGCGAAGGGGGATCAGGAAACACCATATATTTT
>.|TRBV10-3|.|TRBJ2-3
CAISGESGVTDTQYF
TGTGCCATCAGTGGTGAATCGGGAGTCACAGATACGCAGTATTTT
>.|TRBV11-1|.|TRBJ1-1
CASSSQGLTEAFF
TGTGCCAGCAGCTCTCAGGGCCTGACTGAAGCTTTCTTT
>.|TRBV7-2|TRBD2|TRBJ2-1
CASASAGLANNEQFF
TGTGCCAGCGCCTCGGCGGGACTAGCGAATAATGAGCAGTTCTTC
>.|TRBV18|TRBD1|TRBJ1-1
CASSPLEGAGNTEAFF
TGTGCCAGCTCACCACTTGAGGGGGCGGGTAACACTGAAGCTTTCTTT
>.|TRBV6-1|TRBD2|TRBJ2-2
CASSEPSGGRNTGELFF
TGTGCCAGCAGTGAGCCTAGCGGGGGGAGGAACACCGGGGAGCTGTTTTTT
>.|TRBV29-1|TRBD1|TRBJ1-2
CSVQGVDGYTF
TGCAGCGTACAGGGGGTGGACGGCTACACCTTC
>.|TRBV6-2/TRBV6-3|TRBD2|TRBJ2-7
CASSKTSRSYEQYF
TGTGCCAGCAGTAAGACTAGCAGATCCTACGAGCAGTACTTC
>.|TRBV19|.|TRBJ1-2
CASSIWQGGNYGYTF
TGTGCCAGTAGTATTTGGCAGGGAGGTAACTATGGCTACACCTTC
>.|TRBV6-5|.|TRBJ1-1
CASSYEGNTEAFF
TGTGCCAGCAGTTATGAGGGCAACACTGAAGCTTTCTTT